Presented here are 30 T cell receptor beta chains from one specimen sequenced in a study of early stage breast cancer tumors. Here immunoSEQ multiplex PCR was the method, and the copy in TCRdb shows in-frame clones only, minus some. The repertoire includes tens of thousands of clones, around 72% of them detected once, and approximately 7.1% sits in the top ten. The source material was blood. These receptors were obtained from a person aged 45 to 59 with breast cancer.

The V call is TRBV6-1, the J call TRBJ1-5; 7 bases are a match to TRBD1. With V trimmed by 8 bases and J by 0 bases, 4 bases remained unmatched. The germline gives CDR1 MNHNS, CDR2 SASEGT. The CDR3 totals 14 residues. The DNA of the CDR3 is TGTGCCAGCGGGGGACAGTTTAGCAATCAGCCCCAGCATTTT. Protein: CASGGQFSNQPQHF.

V gene TRBV14 combines with J gene TRBJ2-1; 9 bases are shared with TRBD1. With 4 bases clipped from V and 3 bases from J, the junction kept 10 bases outside the gene matches. Germline V gene sequence: CDR1 SGHDN, CDR2 FVKESK. The CDR3 is made up of 17 amino acids. CDR3 residues: CASSRTRGQGIYNEQFF. The DNA of the CDR3 is TGTGCCAGCAGCCGGACCCGTGGACAGGGGATCTACAATGAGCAGTTCTTC.

The rearrangement links TRBV4-3 to TRBJ1-6; no firm D call. V lost 0 bases and J lost 7, with 7 bases in between. The CDR3 is made up of 14 amino acids. The germline gives CDR1 LGHNA, CDR2 YSLEER. The CDR3 coding sequence is TGCGCCAGCAGCCAAGATCTTTTGAATTCACCCCTCCACTTT. Translation gives CASSQDLLNSPLHF.

This clone has a handful of counts. CDR3 DNA: TGTGCCAGCAGCCCACAGTCAAGTTCACCCCTCCACTTT. It encodes CASSPQSSSPLHF. The chain combines TRBV6-5 with TRBJ1-6; D gene ambiguous. CDR1 and CDR2 from the germline V gene are MNHEY and SVGAGI. This CDR3 has 13 residues. Trimming removed 6 bases from V and 9 bases from J, with 12 bases in between.

This clone occurred a few times. The chain links TRBV7-8 to TRBJ2-3; 10 nucleotides match TRBD2. After removal of 5 bases from V and 0 bases from J, the junction contained 2 bases not matched to a gene. The germline V gene has CDR1 SGHVS and CDR2 FQNEAQ. The CDR3 spans 15 residues. CDR3 DNA: TGTGCCAGCAGCGGGACTAGCGCTAGCACAGATACGCAGTATTTT. Its protein is CASSGTSASTDTQYF.

The rearrangement links TRBV4-2 to TRBJ2-3, with 7 bases identical to TRBD2. CDR3 size: 15 residues. The germline V gene has CDR1 LGHNA and CDR2 YNFKEQ. The junction had 4 bases not matched to a gene; V was cut back by 0 bases and J by 4 bases. The CDR3 reads CASSQELAAPDTQYF. CDR3 nucleotides: TGTGCCAGCAGCCAAGAGCTAGCGGCCCCAGATACGCAGTATTTT.

V usage is TRBV21-1 and J usage is TRBJ2-7; the table's D call of TRBD1 was not tested on the DNA. TRBV21-1 is termed a pseudogene. The CDR3 loop spans 17 amino acids. Here the CDR3 DNA reads TGTGCCAGCAGCACCTGGGACAGGGGAGCTCGGGGCTACGAGCAGTACGTC. Protein: CASSTWDRGARGYEQYV.

This clone was seen more than once but under ten times. The rearrangement joins TRBV28 to TRBJ1-1; weak D call: TRBD1 (5 bases). Trimming shortened V by 6 bases and J by 4 bases, and 9 bases separated the two germline ends. Germline V gene sequence: CDR1 MDHEN, CDR2 SYDVKM. This CDR3 is built from 12 residues. CDR3 DNA sequence: TGTGCCAGCAGGGGGGGTTTCACTGAAGCTTTCTTT. Translated, it gives CASRGGFTEAFF.

The chain couples TRBV10-1 to TRBJ2-3; D unresolved. Germline V lookup: CDR1 WNHNN, CDR2 SYGVQD (reference sequence). Deletions cut 2 bases from V and 3 bases from J, with 9 bases between. This CDR3 region has 14 residues. The CDR3 sequence is CASSERTYTDTQYF. The CDR3 bases are TGCGCCAGCAGTGAGCGAACCTATACAGATACGCAGTATTTT.

The V call is TRBV18, the J call TRBJ2-5, with 10 bases identical to TRBD1. V lost 5 bases and J lost 5; bases outside the gene matches: 14. This CDR3 has 17 residues. Germline CDR1 is KGHSH and CDR2 is LQKENI. DNA of the CDR3: TGTGCCAGCTCAGAATACCGGACAGGGGGGGACCGTGAGACCCAGTACTTC. The encoded protein is CASSEYRTGGDRETQYF.

This chain links TRBV18 with TRBJ2-6, with no clear D. CDR1 KGHSH and CDR2 LQKENI come from the germline V gene. Trimming removed 3 bases from V and 3 bases from J, with 12 bases in between. This CDR3 spans 16 amino acids. The CDR3 DNA follows: TGTGCCAGCTCACCTACCACCGGTCATGGGGCCAACGTCCTGACTTTC. Translation gives CASSPTTGHGANVLTF.

This chain uses TRBV2 with TRBJ2-5, with TRBD2 matching 9 bases. V dropped 6 bases and J dropped 2; count of bases not matched to a gene: 7. Germline CDR1 SNHLY, CDR2 FYNNEI. The CDR3 is 15 residues long. CDR3 coding DNA: TGTGCCAGCAGGGAAAATCTAGCGGGACAAGAGACCCAGTACTTC. Its protein is CASRENLAGQETQYF.

The chain recombines TRBV5-6 with TRBJ1-5; 9 positions agree with TRBD1. CDR1 is SGHDT and CDR2 is YYEEEE in the germline V gene. CDR3 size: 14 residues. Trimming took 4 bases from V and 8 from J; bases not matched to a gene: 7. In DNA, the CDR3 is TGTGCCAGCAGCACCGGACAGGGGCGGAAGCCCCAGCATTTT. Amino acids: CASSTGQGRKPQHF.

Only a few counts were recorded for this clone. The chain has TRBV6-4 and TRBJ2-6; possibly TRBD1 for D (6 bases). Germline V gene sequence: CDR1 MRHNA, CDR2 SNTAGT. The CDR3 has 15 amino acids. Trimming left V 4 bases short and J 4 bases short, with 11 bases between. The CDR3 sequence is CASSAQGMGANVLTF. CDR3 bases: TGTGCCAGCAGTGCACAGGGAATGGGGGCCAACGTCCTGACTTTC.

The J gene is TRBJ2-1, the V gene TRBV7-9; 8 bases map to TRBD2. Trimming cost V 7 bases and J 3 bases; bases outside gene matches: 5. CDR3 length: 14 amino acids. Germline CDR1 SEHNR, CDR2 FQNEAQ (reference sequence). Here the CDR3 reads CASTSGSNYNEQFF. CDR3 bases: TGTGCCAGCACGAGCGGGAGTAACTACAATGAGCAGTTCTTC.

The chain is built from TRBV25-1 and TRBJ2-2, with 9 bases lining up with TRBD1. Germline V gene sequence: CDR1 MGHDK, CDR2 SYGVNS. With V trimmed by 6 bases and J by 3 bases, 2 bases remained unmatched. The CDR3 consists of 14 residues. CDR3 nucleotides: TGTGCCAGCAGCGGACAGGGGTACACCGGGGAGCTGTTTTTT. This sequence encodes CASSGQGYTGELFF. The complete variable domain, with remaining parts taken from reference TRBV25-1 and TRBJ2-2, reads EADIYQTPRYLVIGTGKKITLECSQTMGHDKMYWYQQDPGMELHLIHYSYGVNSTEKGDLSSESTVSRIRTEHFPLTLESARPSHTSQYLCASSGQGYTGELFFGEGSRLTVL.

The chain recombines TRBV5-1 with TRBJ2-5; 11 positions agree with TRBD2. Germline V CDR1 and CDR2: SGHRS, YFSETQ. This CDR3 is 15 amino acids long. Losses at the gene ends were 4 bases for V and 4 bases for J; bases not matched to a gene: 6. In nucleotides, the CDR3 is TGCGCCAGCAGCGTACTAGCGGGAGAGGGAGAGACCCAGTACTTC. This encodes CASSVLAGEGETQYF.

This chain uses TRBV2 with TRBJ1-5, with 9 bases fitting TRBD1. The CDR3 is 14 amino acids. Trimming removed 8 bases from V and 11 bases from J; junction bases left unmatched: 13. Germline CDR1 SNHLY, CDR2 FYNNEI. CDR3: CASGPGQGSAAQHF. The CDR3 bases are TGTGCCAGCGGCCCGGGACAGGGATCGGCGGCCCAGCATTTT.

This chain links TRBV6-1 with TRBJ1-5, with 11 bases lining up with TRBD1. Per the germline V gene, CDR1 is MNHNS and CDR2 is SASEGT. V lost 6 bases and J lost 6; bases outside the gene matches: 7. This CDR3 is built from 15 residues. CDR3 in DNA: TGTGCCAGCAGCCAGCCCGGGACAGGGGGTCAGCCCCAGCATTTT. Protein: CASSQPGTGGQPQHF.

This sequence joins TRBV10-3 and TRBJ2-7; 14 bases line up with TRBD2. The length of the CDR3 is 16 residues. Germline CDR1 is ENHRY and CDR2 is SYGVKD. Unmatched junction bases numbered 7, after V lost 6 bases and J lost 3 bases. The CDR3 reads CAISGGTSGSNYEQYF. In nucleotides, the CDR3 is TGTGCCATCAGCGGGGGGACTAGCGGGAGTAACTACGAGCAGTACTTC.

The V gene is TRBV2, the J gene TRBJ1-1; D is unclear. Germline values: CDR1 SNHLY, CDR2 FYNNEI. V dropped 10 bases and J dropped 3 bases, with 18 bases sitting between them. The CDR3 has 14 residues. This CDR3 reads CATSLQRRDTEAFF. The CDR3 region has the DNA TGTGCCACCAGCCTTCAGCGGCGGGACACTGAAGCTTTCTTT. The full variable domain, completed using reference TRBV2 and TRBJ1-1, is EPEVTQTPSHQVTQMGQEVILRCVPISNHLYFYWYRQILGQKVEFLVSFYNNEISEKSEIFDDQFSVERPDGSNFTLKIRSTKLEDSAMYFCATSLQRRDTEAFFGQGTRLTVV.

The V call is TRBV7-9, the J call TRBJ2-7, with D unresolved. V dropped 1 base and J dropped 5 bases, with 6 bases sitting between them. Germline-derived CDR1 and CDR2 are SEHNR and FQNEAQ (reference sequence). There are 12 residues in the CDR3. CDR3 residues: CASSLDLHEQYF. The DNA for the CDR3 is TGTGCCAGCAGCTTAGACTTACACGAGCAGTACTTC.

The rearrangement links TRBV7-2 to TRBJ1-6, with TRBD1 as a possible D gene (5 bases). This CDR3 is 14 amino acids long. Looked up from germline, CDR1 is SGHTA and CDR2 is FQGNSA. With 5 bases removed from V and 11 bases from J, the gap between germline ends came to 16 bases. The CDR3 sequence: CASSLQSAGAPLHF. CDR3 sequence (DNA): TGTGCCAGCAGCCTACAGAGTGCGGGGGCACCCCTCCACTTT.

This clone occurred a few times. V is TRBV4-3 and J is TRBJ1-2, with D uncertain. V gave up 1 base and J gave up 0 bases, with 15 bases separating them. Germline CDR1 and CDR2: LGHNA and YSLEER. This CDR3 region has 17 residues. CDR3 DNA: TGCGCCAGCAGCCAAGGGGCAACCCTTACTGCTAACTATGGCTACACCTTC. It is translated as CASSQGATLTANYGYTF.

The table lists this clone with a count of one. The chain uses TRBV7-3 and TRBJ2-7; the match to TRBD2 covers 9 bases. V lost 4 bases and J lost 6; bases outside the gene matches: 4. The CDR3 contains 13 residues. Germline V gene lookup returns CDR1 SGHTA and CDR2 FQGTGA. DNA for the CDR3: TGTGCCAGCAGCTGGACTAGCGATTCCGAGCAGTACTTC. Its translation is CASSWTSDSEQYF.

The J gene is TRBJ2-7, the V gene TRBV2; 9 bases are a match to TRBD2. The CDR3 consists of 14 residues. Germline-derived CDR1 and CDR2 are SNHLY and FYNNEI. V shed 4 bases, J shed 2 bases, and the junction held 3 bases outside the gene matches. This chain's CDR3 is CASSGLAGPYEQYF. The CDR3 DNA reads as TGTGCCAGCAGTGGTCTAGCGGGACCCTACGAGCAGTACTTC.

J is TRBJ2-3 and V is TRBV14, with 7 positions matching TRBD1. The CDR3 has 16 amino acids. Germline trimming cut 2 bases from V and 2 bases from J; bases unmatched to any gene: 7. Germline lookup yields CDR1 SGHDN and CDR2 FVKESK. CDR3 nucleotides: TGTGCCAGCAGCCAACGAGGGGGCCCAACCACAGATACGCAGTATTTT. Residues: CASSQRGGPTTDTQYF.

Note on this clone: A junction end diverges from the germline sequence, so it may reflect a read error. The chain couples TRBV10-3 to TRBJ1-6; D not certain. The CDR3 sequence is 17 residues long. CDR1 and CDR2 from the germline V gene are ENHRY and SYGVKD. Here the CDR3 DNA reads TGTGCCAGCAGTTACTATAAGTCGAGCTCCTATAATTCACCCCTCCACTTT. Residues: CASSYYKSSSYNSPLHF.

Only one count was recorded for this clone. This chain uses TRBV2 with TRBJ2-5; 14 nucleotides line up with TRBD2. V lost 2 bases to trimming and J lost 2 bases; unmatched junction nucleotides: 4. Germline V CDR1 and CDR2: SNHLY, FYNNEI. This CDR3 region has 17 residues. The CDR3 nucleotides are TGTGCCAGCAGTGAAACGGGACTAGCGGGGGTACAAGAGACCCAGTACTTC. It encodes CASSETGLAGVQETQYF.

The genes are TRBV7-9 and TRBJ2-7; 10 nucleotides line up with TRBD1. This CDR3 region has 15 residues. Unmatched junction bases numbered 6, after V lost 5 bases and J lost 2 bases. Germline CDR1 SEHNR, CDR2 FQNEAQ (reference sequence). The CDR3 region is CASSKDRGVTYEQYF. The CDR3 DNA follows: TGTGCCAGCAGCAAGGACAGGGGGGTTACCTACGAGCAGTACTTC.